This record covers a single T cell receptor (beta chain). In the same sample, other DNA sequences code for this CDR3. Sequencing was performed with immunoSEQ multiplex PCR; in TCRdb, only in-frame clones are kept and a portion is missing. The sample includes around 260,000 clones, around 86% of them seen just once. This entry belongs to a study of blood T cell repertoires in COVID-19. The CDR3 contains 14 residues. V was cut by 0 bases and J by 4 bases, with 7 bases left in between. The germline V gene encodes CDR1 KGHSH and CDR2 LQKENI. The sample taken for sequencing was peripheral blood. The receptor's source is a woman in her forties who had recovered from COVID-19. The V and J genes are TRBV18 and TRBJ1-5; D remains ambiguous. CDR3 amino acids: CASSPPGGNQPQHF. DNA for the CDR3: TGTGCCAGCTCACCACCAGGCGGAAATCAGCCCCAGCATTTT.